These 21 T cell receptor beta chains were all obtained from the same sample, sequenced in a study of TIL therapy for anti-PD-1-resistant metastatic lung cancer. Time point defined: pre-treatment sample, taken before nivolumab and TIL therapy. The immunoSEQ assay was v3. Sequencing was performed with immunoSEQ multiplex PCR; in TCRdb, only in-frame clones are kept and a portion is missing. The table shows some 57,000 clones, with 87% occurring only once. Sequencing was performed on blood, taken at baseline. Every receptor here comes from a person between 30 and 80 years old with non-small cell lung cancer.

The chain has TRBV5-1 and TRBJ2-3, with D unresolved. Germline assignment: CDR1 SGHRS and CDR2 YFSETQ. The CDR3 is 14 residues long. V lost 3 bases and J lost 0, with 8 bases in between. CDR3: CASSSKWSTDTQYF. CDR3 nucleotides: TGCGCCAGCAGCTCTAAGTGGAGCACAGATACGCAGTATTTT.

The rearrangement joins TRBV6-5 to TRBJ2-5, with no clear D. The CDR3 totals 14 residues. V was shortened by 5 bases and J by 8 bases, with 18 bases between the two germline ends. The germline CDR1 and CDR2 sequences are MNHEY and SVGAGI. The CDR3 sequence is CASSLTDQAGTQYF. The CDR3 region has the DNA TGTGCCAGCAGTCTGACGGATCAGGCTGGAACCCAGTACTTC.

This clone was picked up a small number of times. The gene calls are TRBV29-1 and TRBJ2-5; the D is unclear. Germline loops: CDR1 SQVTM, CDR2 ANQGSEA. CDR3 length equals 13 residues. V lost 3 bases and J 2 bases, leaving 10 bases between the germline ends. The CDR3 reads CSVDSRLQETQYF. CDR3 bases: TGCAGCGTTGATTCAAGATTGCAAGAGACCCAGTACTTC.

This rearrangement joins TRBV30 to TRBJ1-2, with D possibly TRBD1 on 6 matching bases. CDR1 is GTSNPN, CDR2 SVGIG, per germline (reference sequence). This CDR3 region has 13 residues. The V end was cut by 3 bases, the J end by 6 bases, with 14 bases between. CDR3 in amino acids: CAWSARGRDGYTF. CDR3 in DNA: TGTGCCTGGAGCGCTAGGGGGAGGGATGGCTACACCTTC.

This rearrangement joins TRBV25-1 to TRBJ2-2; the D gene is possibly TRBD2 (6 bases). The CDR3 consists of 16 residues. Trimming removed 1 base at V and 5 bases at J, with 14 bases between. CDR1 is MGHDK, CDR2 SYGVNS, per germline. The CDR3 nucleotides read TGTGCCAGCAGTGAATCCAGGGAGGTTTCAACCGGGGAGCTGTTTTTT. It codes for CASSESREVSTGELFF. Complete variable domain (other parts from reference TRBV25-1 and TRBJ2-2): EADIYQTPRYLVIGTGKKITLECSQTMGHDKMYWYQQDPGMELHLIHYSYGVNSTEKGDLSSESTVSRIRTEHFPLTLESARPSHTSQYLCASSESREVSTGELFFGEGSRLTVL.

The gene calls are TRBV5-1 and TRBJ1-2, with D possibly TRBD1 on 5 matching bases. The germline CDR1 and CDR2 sequences are SGHRS and YFSETQ. The length of the CDR3 is 15 residues. Trimming stripped 1 base from V and 2 bases from J, with 12 bases between. CDR3 loop: CASSLSADRNYGYTF. The DNA for the CDR3 is TGCGCCAGCAGCTTGTCCGCAGACAGAAACTATGGCTACACCTTC.

CDR3 sequence (DNA): TGTGCCAGCAGCGTAGACGGGACAGCTTCTGGCTACACCTTC. Its translation is CASSVDGTASGYTF. V usage is TRBV9 and J usage is TRBJ1-2; 7 bases are shared with TRBD1. The CDR3 consists of 14 residues. J gave up 7 bases and V 0 bases, and 6 bases lay outside the gene matches. Germline-derived CDR1 and CDR2 are SGDLS and YYNGEE.

The gene calls are TRBV4-1 and TRBJ2-1; 8 bases fit TRBD2. Looked up from germline, CDR1 is MGHRA and CDR2 is YSYEKL. The CDR3 is 18 residues long. With V trimmed by 0 bases and J by 7 bases, 14 bases remained unmatched. The CDR3 spells CASSQDWLEPGLVNEQFF. DNA of the CDR3: TGCGCCAGCAGCCAAGATTGGCTAGAGCCGGGACTAGTAAATGAGCAGTTCTTC.

This rearrangement joins TRBV4-1 to TRBJ2-1; D might be TRBD2 (6 bases). Trimming removed 1 base at V and 12 bases at J, with 13 bases between. CDR3 length equals 13 residues. Per germline, CDR1 MGHRA and CDR2 YSYEKL. CDR3: CASSQGPGVLQFF. As DNA, the CDR3 is TGCGCCAGCAGCCAAGGACCGGGAGTCTTGCAGTTCTTC.

CDR3 nucleotides: TGTGCCATCAGTGAGTCAAACAGTCCCTACGAGCAGTACTTC. Translating gives CAISESNSPYEQYF. The chain uses TRBV10-3 and TRBJ2-7; the D is unclear. The germline V and J ends were trimmed by 0 bases and 2 bases, with 8 bases remaining between them. The CDR3 is made up of 14 amino acids. Germline CDR1 ENHRY, CDR2 SYGVKD.

Written as DNA, the CDR3 is TGTGCCAGCAGCTTTTCGGGGAGCAATGAGCAGTTCTTC. Its translation is CASSFSGSNEQFF. This chain links TRBV11-2 with TRBJ2-1; D possibly corresponds to TRBD2 (5 bases). CDR3 length: 13 amino acids. Germline V gives CDR1 SGHAT, CDR2 FQNNGV. The V end lost 3 bases, the J end lost 6 bases, and 9 bases lay between the germline ends.

This chain uses TRBV19 with TRBJ2-3, with TRBD2 matching 7 bases. The CDR3 covers 14 residues. Trimming cost V 5 bases and J 1 base; bases outside gene matches: 3. CDR1 and CDR2 from the germline V gene are LNHDA and SQIVND (reference sequence). The CDR3 region is CASSWDYRTDTQYF. The CDR3 DNA reads as TGTGCCAGTAGTTGGGACTACCGCACAGATACGCAGTATTTT.

The chain uses TRBV6-1 and TRBJ2-3, with 11 bases that match TRBD2. This CDR3 region has 15 residues. Germline V gives CDR1 MNHNS, CDR2 SASEGT. V shed 3 bases, J shed 2 bases, and the junction held 1 base outside the gene matches. Here the CDR3 reads CASSETSGATDTQYF. CDR3 nucleotides: TGTGCCAGCAGTGAGACTAGCGGGGCCACAGATACGCAGTATTTT.

V gene TRBV10-3 combines with J gene TRBJ1-2, with D perhaps TRBD1 (5 bases). The ends were cut back, 0 bases at V and 8 bases at J, with 13 bases in the middle. Germline V gene data show CDR1 as ENHRY and CDR2 as SYGVKD. The CDR3 loop spans 14 amino acids. The CDR3 DNA reads TGTGCCATCAGTGAGTCCACAGGCTCTGAGGGCTACACCTTC. Protein sequence: CAISESTGSEGYTF.

The gene calls are TRBV30 and TRBJ2-3, with D perhaps assigned TRBD1 or TRBD2 (5 bases each). The V gene's germline CDR1 is GTSNPN and CDR2 SVGIG (reference sequence). The CDR3 length is 14 residues. The V gene lost 0 bases and the J gene lost 6 bases, with 13 bases spanning the gap. CDR3: CAWSVRGAGDTQYF. The CDR3 nucleotides read TGTGCCTGGAGTGTAAGAGGGGCAGGGGATACGCAGTATTTT.

This chain joins TRBV11-1 and TRBJ2-5; unclear D gene. Trimming stripped 6 bases from V and 1 base from J, with 6 bases between. The germline CDR1 and CDR2 sequences are SGHAT and FQDESV (reference sequence). The CDR3 length is 12 residues. For the CDR3, the DNA is TGTGCCAGCAGTCCGGTCCAAGAGACCCAGTACTTC. This encodes CASSPVQETQYF.

In this sample, this clone turned up once. The genes are TRBV5-6 and TRBJ2-5; D remains unclear. The CDR3 runs 14 residues. V dropped 2 bases and J dropped 1 base, with 9 bases sitting between them. Germline lookup yields CDR1 SGHDT and CDR2 YYEEEE. CDR3 nucleotide sequence: TGTGCCAGCAGCTTAAGGGCCCTCCAAGAGACCCAGTACTTC. It specifies CASSLRALQETQYF.

This chain connects TRBV3-1 (or the pseudogene TRBV3-2) to TRBJ2-7; no firm D call. Germline V lookup: CDR1 LGHDT, CDR2 YNNKEL (reference sequence). The germline V and J ends were trimmed by 4 bases and 0 bases, with 10 bases remaining between them. The CDR3 sequence is 14 residues long. The chain's CDR3 is CASSRDPSSYEQYF. CDR3 DNA sequence: TGTGCCAGCAGCCGAGATCCAAGCTCCTACGAGCAGTACTTC.

This chain links TRBV28 with TRBJ1-2; 7 nucleotides line up with TRBD1. Trimming took 6 bases from V and 4 from J; bases not matched to a gene: 11. Germline CDR1 MDHEN, CDR2 SYDVKM. The CDR3 is 15 amino acids. The CDR3, as DNA: TGTGCCAGCAGCCCCCCCGGACAGGAGGCCTATGGCTACACCTTC. Translated, it gives CASSPPGQEAYGYTF.

The rearrangement links TRBV7-9 to TRBJ2-7, with D possibly being TRBD2 (5 bases). This CDR3 has 15 amino acids. CDR1 is SEHNR, CDR2 FQNEAQ, per germline (reference sequence). Trimming left V 5 bases short and J 0 bases short, with 14 bases between. This chain's CDR3 is CASSDNVRDSYEQYF. The CDR3 bases are TGTGCCAGCAGCGATAACGTCCGGGACTCCTACGAGCAGTACTTC.

The gene calls are TRBV5-6 and TRBJ1-6; D is possibly TRBD1 (6 bases). CDR1 SGHDT and CDR2 YYEEEE come from the germline V gene. Trimming pared 5 bases from V and 10 bases from J, leaving 16 bases between. This CDR3 spans 14 amino acids. CDR3 DNA sequence: TGTGCCAGCAGGGGGGCGCAAGGAAACTCACCCCTCCACTTT. Translating gives CASRGAQGNSPLHF.